This TCR beta chain was recorded in a study of low-dose radiotherapy and immunotherapy resistance in tumors. With TRAV- and TRBV-specific primers, first-strand cDNA was made, covering the alpha and beta chains. The TCRs were subjected to amplification over about 20 PCR cycles employing a constant-region primer in conjunction with a V-primer adapter. TCRdb reanalysed the reads using MiXCR and keeps one entry per CDR3 protein. Among just over 14,000 distinct CDR3 sequences listed, under 60% were seen once. V was trimmed by 3 bases and J by 2 bases, leaving 7 bases between them. This CDR3 comprises 13 residues.

The TCR sequence derives from a human donor with advanced metastatic prostate, ovarian, gallbladder or colorectal cancer (not recorded which). This table probably holds off-target reads from a library built for another chain. The V and J genes are TRBV12-3 or TRBV12-4 and TRBJ1-2, with D uncertain. This chain's CDR3 is CASSFGQNYGYTF. The CDR3 region has the DNA TGTGCCAGCAGTTTCGGCCAGAACTATGGCTACACCTTC.